The source of this T cell receptor beta chain is a study of shared clonotypes between healthy human individuals. About the study: Three men and a couple of women, aged 18 to 49, were donors.

The CDR3 is 14 residues long. Germline V lookup: CDR1 SNHLY, CDR2 FYNNEI. Trimming removed 6 bases at V and 4 bases at J, with 13 bases between. At a deep level, the assay was run. The table came from immunoSEQ multiplex PCR; TCRdb's copy has only in-frame clones and leaves some out. Of over 2 million clones in the sample, roughly 96% are singletons; the top ten hold approximately 0.13%. This rearrangement joins TRBV2 to TRBJ1-3; TRBD1 is a possible D gene (6 bases). The source is a man younger than 35 in good health. Sequenced input: naive CD4+ T cells sorted from blood. Subset of the sample: CD45RA+ positively selected. CDR3 amino acids: CASRDTGFGNTIYF. For the CDR3, the DNA is TGTGCCAGCAGGGACACAGGGTTCGGAAACACCATATATTTT.